Listed here are 7 T cell receptor beta chains from one sample, sequenced in a study of blood T cell repertoires in COVID-19. The repertoire was sequenced with immunoSEQ multiplex PCR; TCRdb's copy has only in-frame clones and lacks some. The top ten clones hold around 11% of a sample with approximately 300,000 clones, more than 70% of them seen once. The sequenced sample was peripheral blood. The receptors stem from a woman aged 25 to 39 with COVID-19, enrolled during active disease.

Details on this clone: Other nucleotide sequences in the sample specify the same CDR3. The chain has TRBV27 and TRBJ2-7; the match to TRBD1 covers 11 bases. The germline gives CDR1 MNHEY, CDR2 SMNVEV (reference sequence). V was pared by 5 bases and J by 7 bases, with 7 bases of the junction left unmatched. The CDR3 consists of 14 residues. The CDR3 nucleotides read TGTGCCAGCAGTCTCGGACAGGGGGCGTATGAGCAGTACTTC. Its translation: CASSLGQGAYEQYF.

The V and J genes are TRBV5-1 and TRBJ2-2, with a possible D match to TRBD1 (6 bases). Trimming took 1 base from V and 1 from J, leaving 11 bases between them. Germline CDR1 reads SGHRS; CDR2 reads YFSETQ. CDR3 length: 16 amino acids. The DNA for the CDR3 is TGCGCCAGCAGCTTGTCGGGACACATGAACACCGGGGAGCTGTTTTTT. It specifies CASSLSGHMNTGELFF.

The chain employs TRBV28 and TRBJ2-1, with TRBD2 matching over 11 bases. The V gene's germline CDR1 is MDHEN and CDR2 SYDVKM. With 2 bases clipped from V and 7 bases from J, the junction kept 1 base outside the gene matches. The CDR3 spans 14 residues. The CDR3 region is CASSLPSGRNEQFF. The CDR3 coding sequence is TGTGCCAGCAGTTTACCTAGCGGGAGGAATGAGCAGTTCTTC.

The chain is built from TRBV30 and TRBJ2-1; 14 bases align to TRBD2. The CDR3 has 14 residues. From germline, CDR1 is GTSNPN and CDR2 SVGIG (reference sequence). V lost 3 bases to trimming and J lost 6 bases; unmatched junction nucleotides: 1. CDR3 sequence (DNA): TGTGCCTGGAGGGGACTAGCGGGAGTCAATGAGCAGTTCTTC. This translates into CAWRGLAGVNEQFF.

The V and J genes are TRBV19 and TRBJ1-4, with D perhaps TRBD1 (6 bases). There are 14 residues in the CDR3. The V gene's germline CDR1 is LNHDA and CDR2 SQIVND (reference sequence). V lost 7 bases to trimming and J lost 2 bases, with 11 bases between them. The CDR3 protein is CASNRDTTNEKLFF. In DNA form, the CDR3 reads TGTGCCAGTAATCGGGACACCACTAATGAAAAACTGTTTTTT. Full variable domain (outside the CDR3, taken from reference TRBV19 and TRBJ1-4): DGGITQSPKYLFRKEGQNVTLSCEQNLNHDAMYWYRQDPGQGLRLIYYSQIVNDFQKGDIAEGYSVSREKKESFPLTVTSAQKNPTAFYLCASNRDTTNEKLFFGSGTQLSVL.

The rearrangement uses TRBV5-1 and TRBJ2-3, with D possibly matching TRBD2 (6 bases). V lost 0 bases and J lost 2, with 7 bases in between. Per the germline V gene, CDR1 is SGHRS and CDR2 is YFSETQ. The CDR3 covers 14 residues. The CDR3 nucleotides read TGCGCCAGCAGCTTGGCGGGAGCCACAGATACGCAGTATTTT. Translating gives CASSLAGATDTQYF.

There are a few counts of this clone. The J gene is TRBJ2-7, the V gene TRBV25-1; 8 bases align to TRBD2. CDR3 length equals 16 residues. Germline V gene data show CDR1 as MGHDK and CDR2 as SYGVNS. Trimming at V came to 4 bases and at J to 0 bases, leaving 8 bases not matched to a gene. The CDR3 reads CASSARGGHLSYEQYF. The DNA for the CDR3 is TGTGCCAGCAGTGCCCGGGGGGGACACCTCTCCTACGAGCAGTACTTC.